This T cell receptor beta chain was retrieved from a study of blood T cell repertoires in COVID-19. Study as a whole: Material from acute and convalescent COVID-19 was sourced from the United States, Italy and Spain. PBMCs, B-cell-depleted T cells, or T cells were the source of the cDNA or gDNA that made up the material.

TCRdb's table, derived via immunoSEQ multiplex PCR, lists solely in-frame clones and lacks some. The repertoire has 300,000 to 500,000 clones, approximately 88% of them found once; the top ten carry 0.9% to 1%. All enrollees were roughly 18 to 89 years old and from 25 or so US areas. Cohort placement rested on clinical history that participants reported themselves. The CDR3 has 15 amino acids. J lost 8 bases, V lost 2 bases, and 5 bases had no gene match. In germline, CDR1 is MNHNY, CDR2 SVGAGI (reference sequence). The sequencing input was PBMCs or T cells enriched from blood (not recorded which). The sequence was collected from a woman in her thirties with acute COVID-19. The chain couples TRBV6-6 to TRBJ1-4; 10 nucleotides match TRBD1. CDR3 sequence (DNA): TGTGCCAGCAGTTACCGGACAGGGGGTGACGAAAAACTGTTTTTT. Residues: CASSYRTGGDEKLFF.